The 3 T cell receptor beta chains below come from one sample, sequenced in a study of blood T cell repertoires in COVID-19. Measured with immunoSEQ multiplex PCR; TCRdb has only the in-frame clones, and not every one. The data show a few hundred thousand clones, 90% to 95% seen once. The sample comprised PBMCs or T cells enriched from blood (not recorded which). The receptors stem from a human donor in a cohort exposed to, infected with or recovered from COVID-19 (not recorded which). The donor label of this sample is uncertain.

The chain has TRBV15 and TRBJ1-4, with 8 bases lining up with TRBD1. CDR1 is LNHNV, CDR2 YYDKDF, per germline (reference sequence). The V and J ends lost 4 bases and 3 bases, in that order; junction bases with no gene match: 4. The CDR3 loop spans 15 amino acids. The CDR3 nucleotides read TGTGCCACCAGCACTGGACAGGGACCTAATGAAAAACTGTTTTTT. Protein sequence: CATSTGQGPNEKLFF.

The chain links TRBV5-1 to TRBJ1-3; no clear D gene. CDR3 length: 15 amino acids. The V and J ends lost 3 bases and 2 bases respectively, with 12 bases between them. The germline V gene encodes CDR1 SGHRS and CDR2 YFSETQ. The CDR3 loop is CASSSGRSTGNTIYF. The CDR3 region has the DNA TGCGCCAGCAGCTCTGGTCGGAGCACTGGAAACACCATATATTTT.

The V and J genes are TRBV6-5 and TRBJ1-4; weak D call: TRBD1 (5 bases). Germline V gene data show CDR1 as MNHEY and CDR2 as SVGAGI. Trimming took off 7 bases at V and 7 bases at J, with 16 bases between the two ends. The CDR3 consists of 14 residues. The DNA of the CDR3 is TGTGCCAGCACTGGGGGGATTAAGGGTGAAAAACTGTTTTTT. Protein sequence: CASTGGIKGEKLFF.